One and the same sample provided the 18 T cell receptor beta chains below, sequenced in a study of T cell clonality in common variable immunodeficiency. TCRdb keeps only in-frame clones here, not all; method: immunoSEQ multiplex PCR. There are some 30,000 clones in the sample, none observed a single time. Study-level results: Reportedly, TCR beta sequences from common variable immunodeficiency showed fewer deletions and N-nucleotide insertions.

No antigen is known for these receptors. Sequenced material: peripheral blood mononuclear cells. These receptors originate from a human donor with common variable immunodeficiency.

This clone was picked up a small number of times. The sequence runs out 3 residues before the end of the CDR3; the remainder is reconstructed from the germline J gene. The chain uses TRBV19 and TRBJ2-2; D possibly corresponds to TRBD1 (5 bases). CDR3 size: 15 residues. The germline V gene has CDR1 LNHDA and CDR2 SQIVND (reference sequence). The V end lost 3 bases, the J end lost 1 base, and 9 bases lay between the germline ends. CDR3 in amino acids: CASSIQGLNTGELFF. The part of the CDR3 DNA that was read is TGTGCCAGTAGTATCCAGGGTTTGAACACCGGGGAG. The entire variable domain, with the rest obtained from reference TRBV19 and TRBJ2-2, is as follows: DGGITQSPKYLFRKEGQNVTLSCEQNLNHDAMYWYRQDPGQGLRLIYYSQIVNDFQKGDIAEGYSVSREKKESFPLTVTSAQKNPTAFYLCASSIQGLNTGELFFGEGSRLTVL.

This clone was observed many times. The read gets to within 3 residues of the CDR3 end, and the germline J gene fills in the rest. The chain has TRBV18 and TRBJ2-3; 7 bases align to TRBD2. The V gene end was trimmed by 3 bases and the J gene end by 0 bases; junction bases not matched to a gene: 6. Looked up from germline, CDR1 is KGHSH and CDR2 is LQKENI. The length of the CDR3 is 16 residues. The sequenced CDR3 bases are TGTGCCAGCTCACCTCGGGGGGTTCCTAGCACAGATACG. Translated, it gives CASSPRGVPSTDT. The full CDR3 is CASSPRGVPSTDTQYF.

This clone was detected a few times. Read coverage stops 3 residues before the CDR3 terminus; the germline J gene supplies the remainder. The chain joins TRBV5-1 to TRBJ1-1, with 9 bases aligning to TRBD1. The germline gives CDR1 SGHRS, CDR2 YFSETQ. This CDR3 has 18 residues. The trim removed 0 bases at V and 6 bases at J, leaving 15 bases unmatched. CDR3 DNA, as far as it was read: TGCGCCAGCAGCTTGGCCGACGTGGAGGGGGGGGACAGGGCTGAA. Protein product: CASSLADVEGGDRAE. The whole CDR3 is CASSLADVEGGDRAEAFF. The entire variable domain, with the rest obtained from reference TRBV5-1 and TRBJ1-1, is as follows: KAGVTQTPRYLIKTRGQQVTLSCSPISGHRSVSWYQQTPGQGLQFLFEYFSETQRNKGNFPGRFSGRQFSNSRSEMNVSTLELGDSALYLCASSLADVEGGDRAEAFFGQGTRLTVV.

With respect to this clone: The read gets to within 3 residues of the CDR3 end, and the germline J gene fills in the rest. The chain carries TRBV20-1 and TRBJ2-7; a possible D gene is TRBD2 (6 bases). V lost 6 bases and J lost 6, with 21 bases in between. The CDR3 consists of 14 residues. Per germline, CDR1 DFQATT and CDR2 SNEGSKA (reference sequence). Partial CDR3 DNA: TGCAGTGCCAGTGGGTTGGGGGGAAATCGCGAG. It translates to CSASGLGGNRE. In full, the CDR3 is CSASGLGGNREQYF.

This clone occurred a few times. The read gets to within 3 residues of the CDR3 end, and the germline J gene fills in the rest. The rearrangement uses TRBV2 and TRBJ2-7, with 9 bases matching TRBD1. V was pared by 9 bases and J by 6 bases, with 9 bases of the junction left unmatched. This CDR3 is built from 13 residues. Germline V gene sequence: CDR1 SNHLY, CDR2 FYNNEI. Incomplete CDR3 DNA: TGTGCCAGGATAGGAGACAGGGGGGGCGAG. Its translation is CARIGDRGGE. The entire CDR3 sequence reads CARIGDRGGEQYF.

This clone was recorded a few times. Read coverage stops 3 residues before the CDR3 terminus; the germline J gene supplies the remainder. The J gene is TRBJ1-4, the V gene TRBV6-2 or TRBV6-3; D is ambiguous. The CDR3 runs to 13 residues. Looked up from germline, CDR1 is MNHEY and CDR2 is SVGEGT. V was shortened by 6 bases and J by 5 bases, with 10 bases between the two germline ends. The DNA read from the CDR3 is TGTGCCAGCAGGCCGGGTGGGAATGAAAAA. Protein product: CASRPGGNEK. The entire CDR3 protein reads CASRPGGNEKLFF.

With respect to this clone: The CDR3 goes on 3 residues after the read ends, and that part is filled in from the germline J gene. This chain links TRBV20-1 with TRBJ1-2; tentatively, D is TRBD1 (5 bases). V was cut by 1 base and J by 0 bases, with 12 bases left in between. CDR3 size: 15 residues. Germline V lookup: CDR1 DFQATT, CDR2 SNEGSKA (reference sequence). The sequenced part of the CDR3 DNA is TGCAGTGCTAGAGTTGGGGGGACCTCTAACTATGGC. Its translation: CSARVGGTSNYG. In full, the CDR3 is CSARVGGTSNYGYTF.

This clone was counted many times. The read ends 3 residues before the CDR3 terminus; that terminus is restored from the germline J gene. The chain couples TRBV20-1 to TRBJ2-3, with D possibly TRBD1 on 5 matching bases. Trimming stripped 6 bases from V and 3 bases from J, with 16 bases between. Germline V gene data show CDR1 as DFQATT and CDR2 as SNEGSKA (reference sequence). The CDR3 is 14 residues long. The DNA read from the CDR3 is TGCAGTGCCGTATCAGGGAAATCAACAGATACG. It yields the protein CSAVSGKSTDT. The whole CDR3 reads CSAVSGKSTDTQYF.

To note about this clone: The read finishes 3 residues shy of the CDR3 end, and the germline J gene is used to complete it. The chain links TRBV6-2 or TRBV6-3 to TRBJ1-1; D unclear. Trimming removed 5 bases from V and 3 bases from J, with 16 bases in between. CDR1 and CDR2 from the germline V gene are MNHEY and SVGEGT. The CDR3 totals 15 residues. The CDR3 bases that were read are TGTGCCAGCAGTCCCGCCGGGTACGGGTACACTGAA. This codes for CASSPAGYGYTE. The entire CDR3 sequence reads CASSPAGYGYTEAFF.

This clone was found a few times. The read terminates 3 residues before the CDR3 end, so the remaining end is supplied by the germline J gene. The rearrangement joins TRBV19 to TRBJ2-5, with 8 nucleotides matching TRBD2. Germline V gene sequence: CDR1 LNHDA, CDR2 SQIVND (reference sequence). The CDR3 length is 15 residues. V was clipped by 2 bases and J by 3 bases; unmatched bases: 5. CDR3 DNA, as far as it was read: TGTGCCAGTAGTATAATAACGGGGGGGAAAGAGACC. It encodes CASSIITGGKET. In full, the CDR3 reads CASSIITGGKETQYF.

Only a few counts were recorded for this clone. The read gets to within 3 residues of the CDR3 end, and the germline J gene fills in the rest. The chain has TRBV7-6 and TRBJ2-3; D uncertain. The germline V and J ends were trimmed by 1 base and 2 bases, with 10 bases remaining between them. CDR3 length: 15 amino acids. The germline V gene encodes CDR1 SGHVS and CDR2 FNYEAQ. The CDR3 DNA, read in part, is TGTGCCAGCAGCTTAGATGCAAGGCCCACAGATACG. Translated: CASSLDARPTDT. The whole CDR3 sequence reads CASSLDARPTDTQYF.

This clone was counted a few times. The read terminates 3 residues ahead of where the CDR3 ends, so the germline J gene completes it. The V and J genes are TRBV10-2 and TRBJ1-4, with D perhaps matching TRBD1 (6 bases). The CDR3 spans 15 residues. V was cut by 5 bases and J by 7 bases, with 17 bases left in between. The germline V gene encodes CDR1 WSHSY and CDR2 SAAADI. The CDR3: CASSPILGAFEKLFF. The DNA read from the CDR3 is TGCGCCAGCAGTCCCATCTTGGGGGCCTTTGAAAAA.

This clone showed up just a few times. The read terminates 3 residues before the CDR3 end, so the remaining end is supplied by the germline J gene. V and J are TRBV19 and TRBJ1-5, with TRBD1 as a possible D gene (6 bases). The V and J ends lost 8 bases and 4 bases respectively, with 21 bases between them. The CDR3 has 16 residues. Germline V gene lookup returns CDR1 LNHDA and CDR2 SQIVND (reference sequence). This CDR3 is CASSVPPRQGNQPQHF. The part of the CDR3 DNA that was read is TGTGCCAGTTCAGTCCCCCCACGGCAGGGGAATCAGCCC.

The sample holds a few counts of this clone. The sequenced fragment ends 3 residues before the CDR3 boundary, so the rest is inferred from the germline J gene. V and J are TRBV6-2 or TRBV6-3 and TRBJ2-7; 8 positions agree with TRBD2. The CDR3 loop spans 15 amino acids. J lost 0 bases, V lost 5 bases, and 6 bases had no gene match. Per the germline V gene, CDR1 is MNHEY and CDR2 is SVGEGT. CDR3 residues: CASSLLAVSSYEQYF. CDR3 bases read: TGTGCCAGCAGTCTACTAGCGGTGAGCTCCTACGAG.

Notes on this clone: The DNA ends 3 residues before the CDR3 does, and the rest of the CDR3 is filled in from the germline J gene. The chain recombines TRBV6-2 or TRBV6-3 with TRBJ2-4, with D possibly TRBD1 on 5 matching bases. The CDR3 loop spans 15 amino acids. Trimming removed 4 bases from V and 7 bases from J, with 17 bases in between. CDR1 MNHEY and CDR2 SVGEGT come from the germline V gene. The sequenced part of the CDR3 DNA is TGTGCCAGCAGTTTCGGACACCCCGGTAGGAACATT. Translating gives CASSFGHPGRNI. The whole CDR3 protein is CASSFGHPGRNIQYF.

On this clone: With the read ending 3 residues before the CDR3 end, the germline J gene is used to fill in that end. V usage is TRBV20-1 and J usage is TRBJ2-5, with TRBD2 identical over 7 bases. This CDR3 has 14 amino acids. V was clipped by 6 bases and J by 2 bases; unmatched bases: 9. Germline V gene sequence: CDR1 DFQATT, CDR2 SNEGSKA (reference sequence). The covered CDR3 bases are TGCAGTGCCGATGGTGAGCGGGGTCAAGAGACC. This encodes CSADGERGQET. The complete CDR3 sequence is CSADGERGQETQYF.

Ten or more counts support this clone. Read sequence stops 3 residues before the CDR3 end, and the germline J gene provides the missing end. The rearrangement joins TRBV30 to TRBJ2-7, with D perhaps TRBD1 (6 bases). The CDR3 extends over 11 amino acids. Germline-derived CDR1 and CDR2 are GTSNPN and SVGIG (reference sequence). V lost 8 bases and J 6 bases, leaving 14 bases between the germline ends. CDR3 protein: CAGSRTAEQYF. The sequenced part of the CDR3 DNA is TGTGCCGGATCCCGGACAGCCGAG. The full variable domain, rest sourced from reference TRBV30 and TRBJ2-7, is SQTIHQWPATLVQPVGSPLSLECTVEGTSNPNLYWYRQAAGRGLQLLFYSVGIGQISSEVPQNLSASRPQDRQFILSSKKLLLSDSGFYLCAGSRTAEQYFGPGTRLTVT.

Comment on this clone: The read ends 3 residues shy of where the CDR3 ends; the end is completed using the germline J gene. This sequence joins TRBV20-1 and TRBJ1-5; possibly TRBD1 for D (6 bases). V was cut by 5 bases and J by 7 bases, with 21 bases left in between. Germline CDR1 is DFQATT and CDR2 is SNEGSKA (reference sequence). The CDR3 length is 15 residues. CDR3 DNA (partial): TGCAGTGCTGGCGCTTACAGGGAAGGGAGGCAGCCC. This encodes CSAGAYREGRQP. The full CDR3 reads CSAGAYREGRQPQHF.